This TCR beta chain originates from a study of T cell responses to AZD1222 COVID-19 vaccine. Findings and caveats of the study: No repertoire was sampled before or during the peak T cell response, only after it.

Only in-frame clones appear in the TCRdb table, and some are missing; sequencing was by immunoSEQ multiplex PCR. This table has over 95,000 clones, over 85% appearing once. A remark on this clone: Its antigen remains unknown.

The material sequenced was peripheral blood, taken on day 0 of AZD1222 vaccination. The clonotype comes from an adult in good health.

The CDR3, as DNA: TGTGCCAGCACAACTCCCGGGACGCAGAACACTGAAGCTTTCTTT. Protein: CASTTPGTQNTEAFF. V and J are TRBV25-1 and TRBJ1-1; D perhaps matches TRBD1 (5 bases). V lost 7 bases and J lost 1, with 16 bases in between. Germline lookup yields CDR1 MGHDK and CDR2 SYGVNS. CDR3 length: 15 residues.